Reported below is one T cell receptor beta chain. The antigen is not known. TCR beta CDR3 amplification used RNA transcripts. RT-PCR with HTBI primers came first, then second-round multiplex PCR. TCRdb re-called the multiplex PCR reads through MiXCR, storing one row per CDR3 protein. The repertoire has more than 550,000 distinct CDR3 sequences, roughly two fifths of them found once; the top ten carry over 2.5%. CDR1 DFQATT and CDR2 SNEGSKA come from the germline V gene (reference sequence). V lost 5 bases, J lost 5 bases, and 8 bases stayed unmatched. The CDR3 totals 14 residues. This sample is drawn from a study of Graves' ophthalmopathy and Graves' hyperthyroidism. Study conclusions and caveats: Among expanded thyroid clonotypes above 0.001 frequency, most also occurred in blood.

The specimen was peripheral blood. The V call is TRBV20-1, the J call TRBJ2-3, with 9 bases aligning to TRBD2. The receptor was isolated from an adult man with Graves' ophthalmopathy. The CDR3 region has the DNA TGCAGTGCTCGTAGCGGGGGCACCCTAGATACGCAGTATTTT. Encoded protein: CSARSGGTLDTQYF.